This T cell receptor beta chain was captured by sequencing in a study of T cell responses to AZD1222 COVID-19 vaccine. For this clone: Its antigen is undetermined.

General study results and limits: White British ancestry dominated among donors, who included more females, and clonal diversity was possibly underestimated. Baseline serostatus was positive in only a handful of AZD1222 recipients. Variant regions that are unmutated are reportedly the target of nearly half of spike-specific TCRs. Without day 14 samples, only post-peak T cell repertoires were studied.

Here immunoSEQ multiplex PCR was the method, and the copy in TCRdb shows in-frame clones only, minus some. The table shows fewer than 85,000 clones, with under 95% occurring only once. CDR3 size: 13 residues. The junction had 3 bases not matched to a gene; V was cut back by 6 bases and J by 5 bases. CDR1 and CDR2 (germline): LGHDT, YNNKEL (reference sequence). This sequence joins TRBV3-1 (or the pseudogene TRBV3-2) and TRBJ2-5, with 10 bases fitting TRBD1. The sample in question was peripheral blood, obtained on day 0 of MenACWY control vaccination. This receptor was identified in an adult in good health. CDR3 coding DNA: TGTGCCAGCAGAGGGACAGGGGTGGAGACCCAGTACTTC. It encodes CASRGTGVETQYF.